These 23 T cell receptor beta chains were all obtained from the same sample, sequenced in a study of CD8 T cells in Susac syndrome. When the RNA was reverse transcribed, random hexamers were used with an input of roughly 0.45 to 1 ug. A single record per CDR3 protein comes from TCRdb applying MiXCR to the immunoSEQ multiplex PCR reads. The sample has about 250,000 distinct CDR3 sequences; approximately 92% are singletons. Material: CD4+ T cells from PBMCs. The receptors were gathered from a human donor with multiple sclerosis.

The chain joins TRBV5-4 to TRBJ2-1; TRBD2 agrees at 11 bases. This CDR3 comprises 20 residues. After removal of 4 bases from V and 1 base from J, the junction contained 16 bases not matched to a gene. From germline, CDR1 is SGHNT and CDR2 YYREEE (reference sequence). The CDR3 loop reads CASSPDGRLAGGKSYNEQFF. The CDR3 DNA is TGTGCCAGCAGCCCCGATGGGCGGCTAGCGGGAGGAAAGTCCTACAATGAGCAGTTCTTC.

The rearrangement joins TRBV6-1 to TRBJ1-2; 9 bases are shared with TRBD1. After removal of 1 base from V and 4 bases from J, the junction contained 7 bases not matched to a gene. The germline gives CDR1 MNHNS, CDR2 SASEGT. The CDR3 extends over 16 amino acids. The CDR3 loop reads CASSEGQGVSSYGYTF. DNA for the CDR3: TGTGCCAGCAGTGAAGGACAGGGGGTTAGTTCCTATGGCTACACCTTC.

The table lists this clonotype with a count of one. V gene TRBV7-9 combines with J gene TRBJ1-4, with a possible D match to TRBD1 (6 bases). The length of the CDR3 is 16 residues. V was shortened by 2 bases and J by 5 bases, with 15 bases between the two germline ends. From germline, CDR1 is SEHNR and CDR2 FQNEAQ (reference sequence). This CDR3 reads CASSLNSGGGNEKLFF. CDR3 bases: TGTGCCAGCAGCTTAAACTCCGGGGGCGGGAATGAAAAACTGTTTTTT.

The gene calls are TRBV27 and TRBJ1-1, with D unclear. This CDR3 spans 14 amino acids. Per germline, CDR1 MNHEY and CDR2 SMNVEV (reference sequence). V dropped 5 bases and J dropped 1 base, with 11 bases sitting between them. The CDR3 bases are TGTGCCAGCAGTCCAAATTGGGGGAACACTGAAGCTTTCTTT. This encodes CASSPNWGNTEAFF.

V usage is TRBV5-1 and J usage is TRBJ1-4; D is perhaps TRBD1 (5 bases). CDR1 is SGHRS and CDR2 is YFSETQ in the germline V gene. This CDR3 has 15 residues. With 4 bases removed from V and 4 bases from J, the gap between germline ends came to 14 bases. CDR3 region: CASSLGASINEKLFF. The DNA for the CDR3 is TGCGCCAGCAGCCTCGGGGCTTCCATTAATGAAAAACTGTTTTTT.

CDR3 sequence: CAQPGAVYGYTF. CDR3 sequence (DNA): TGTGCCCAACCGGGGGCGGTCTATGGCTACACCTTC. This chain connects TRBV7-9 to TRBJ1-2; a possible D gene is TRBD1 (6 bases). Germline CDR1 is SEHNR and CDR2 is FQNEAQ (reference sequence). This CDR3 region has 12 residues. The V and J ends lost 11 bases and 4 bases respectively, with 14 bases between them. Drawing the rest from reference TRBV7-9 and TRBJ1-2, the complete variable domain is DTGVSQNPRHKITKRGQNVTFRCDPISEHNRLYWYRQTLGQGPEFLTYFQNEAQLEKSRLLSDRFSAERPKGSFSTLEIQRTEQGDSAMYLCAQPGAVYGYTFGSGTRLTVV.

This chain connects TRBV2 to TRBJ2-2; D tentatively fits TRBD1 or TRBD2 (5 bases each). Germline assignment: CDR1 SNHLY and CDR2 FYNNEI. The CDR3 contains 14 residues. V lost 3 bases and J lost 4, with 9 bases in between. The CDR3, as DNA: TGTGCCAGCAGTGACAGGGCGGGCACCGGGGAGCTGTTTTTT. It is translated as CASSDRAGTGELFF.

This chain uses TRBV6-1 with TRBJ1-6, with 7 bases lining up with TRBD1. Per the germline V gene, CDR1 is MNHNS and CDR2 is SASEGT. V shed 5 bases and J 7 bases; nucleotides not matched to a gene: 8. The CDR3 spans 15 residues. The CDR3: CASSKLGTENSPLHF. The CDR3, as DNA: TGTGCCAGCAGTAAGCTTGGGACAGAGAATTCACCCCTCCACTTT.

V usage is TRBV10-3 and J usage is TRBJ1-5, with no clear D. The CDR3 has 12 residues. Germline V gene data show CDR1 as ENHRY and CDR2 as SYGVKD. V was pared by 10 bases and J by 6 bases, with 13 bases between. For the CDR3, the DNA is TGTGCCACCCAAGCGGATTCTCAGCCCCAGCATTTT. Amino acid sequence: CATQADSQPQHF.

The chain employs TRBV6-1 and TRBJ1-2; a weak D match, TRBD1 (6 bases). Trimming stripped 6 bases from V and 0 bases from J, with 17 bases between. The germline CDR1 and CDR2 sequences are MNHNS and SASEGT. CDR3 length: 16 amino acids. DNA of the CDR3: TGTGCCAGCAGCATAGAGAAACGGGGGCCTAACTATGGCTACACCTTC. This translates into CASSIEKRGPNYGYTF.

The chain links TRBV15 to TRBJ2-3; 7 bases line up with TRBD2. The length of the CDR3 is 14 residues. CDR1 LNHNV and CDR2 YYDKDF come from the germline V gene (reference sequence). V lost 6 bases and J lost 6; bases outside the gene matches: 9. DNA for the CDR3: TGTGCCACCAGTGTTGAAGCGGGATTGGATACGCAGTATTTT. Its protein product is CATSVEAGLDTQYF.

The genes are TRBV4-2 and TRBJ2-5; D unclear. Germline loops: CDR1 LGHNA, CDR2 YNFKEQ. This CDR3 region has 15 residues. Trimming stripped 2 bases from V and 3 bases from J, with 13 bases between. Written as DNA, the CDR3 is TGTGCCAGCAGCCAAAATTCTGGGTTGGAAGAGACCCAGTACTTC. This codes for CASSQNSGLEETQYF.

The chain has TRBV5-6 and TRBJ2-7; perhaps D is TRBD1 or TRBD2 (5 bases each). The germline V gene encodes CDR1 SGHDT and CDR2 YYEEEE. The CDR3 is 14 residues long. V was cut by 3 bases and J by 7 bases, with 17 bases left in between. The CDR3 spells CASSSIRDPGEQYV. CDR3 coding DNA: TGTGCCAGCAGCTCTATTCGGGACCCGGGAGAGCAGTACGTC.

The J gene is TRBJ2-3, the V gene TRBV9; D is possibly TRBD2 (5 bases). Deletions cut 0 bases from V and 0 bases from J, with 11 bases between. Per germline, CDR1 SGDLS and CDR2 YYNGEE. The CDR3 loop spans 16 amino acids. DNA of the CDR3: TGTGCCAGCAGCGTAGCCAGTGGCGGGAGCACAGATACGCAGTATTTT. Amino acids: CASSVASGGSTDTQYF.

The rearrangement joins TRBV19 to TRBJ2-2; 9 bases fit TRBD2. V dropped 7 bases and J dropped 2; count of bases not matched to a gene: 8. CDR1 and CDR2 (germline): LNHDA, SQIVND (reference sequence). CDR3 size: 16 residues. Here the CDR3 DNA reads TGTGCCAGTACCTCCGGACTAGCGATAAACACCGGGGAGCTGTTTTTT. This encodes CASTSGLAINTGELFF. Filled out from reference TRBV19 and TRBJ2-2, the complete variable domain reads DGGITQSPKYLFRKEGQNVTLSCEQNLNHDAMYWYRQDPGQGLRLIYYSQIVNDFQKGDIAEGYSVSREKKESFPLTVTSAQKNPTAFYLCASTSGLAINTGELFFGEGSRLTVL.

As regards this clonotype: At one end the junction does not follow the germline gene, possibly because of a read error. The chain couples TRBV18 to TRBJ2-1, with D unresolved. This CDR3 is 16 amino acids long. The V gene's germline CDR1 is KGHSH and CDR2 LQKENI. CDR3 nucleotides: TGTGCCAGCTCACCACCTTCTCTTATCTCCCACAATGAGCAGTTCTTC. Its translation: CASSPPSLISHNEQFF.

V usage is TRBV9 and J usage is TRBJ1-5; 10 nucleotides align to TRBD1. The CDR3 runs 15 residues. From germline, CDR1 is SGDLS and CDR2 YYNGEE. The V gene end was trimmed by 4 bases and the J gene end by 5 bases; junction bases not matched to a gene: 6. The CDR3 DNA sequence: TGTGCCAGCAGCACTACCGGGACAGGGGATCAGCCCCAGCATTTT. It specifies CASSTTGTGDQPQHF.

As for this clonotype: One end of the junction does not line up with germline, which may come from a read error. This chain uses TRBV2 with TRBJ1-1; 7 nucleotides agree with TRBD1. The CDR3 loop spans 18 amino acids. Germline V gives CDR1 SNHLY, CDR2 FYNNEI. The DNA for the CDR3 is TGTGCCAGCAGTGGGATTGAAAAGGTTGGGACAGACCACACTGAAGCCTTCTTT. Residues: CASSGIEKVGTDHTEAFF.

J is TRBJ2-1 and V is TRBV5-6; 9 nucleotides line up with TRBD2. Per the germline V gene, CDR1 is SGHDT and CDR2 is YYEEEE. This CDR3 comprises 17 residues. V was clipped by 2 bases and J by 7 bases; unmatched bases: 13. The CDR3 bases are TGTGCCAGCAGCTTCCTTTTTATAGCGGGAGTAGAAAATGAGCAGTTCTTC. This codes for CASSFLFIAGVENEQFF.

This rearrangement joins TRBV13 to TRBJ2-3; the D call may be TRBD1 or TRBD2 (5 bases each). This CDR3 region has 15 residues. Germline V gene data show CDR1 as PRHDT and CDR2 as FYEKMQ (reference sequence). V lost 4 bases and J lost 2, with 13 bases in between. CDR3 residues: CASSWGRIFTDTQYF. In nucleotides, the CDR3 is TGTGCCAGCAGCTGGGGACGGATATTCACAGATACGCAGTATTTT.

The chain links TRBV19 to TRBJ2-7; 9 bases align to TRBD2. Looked up from germline, CDR1 is LNHDA and CDR2 is SQIVND (reference sequence). CDR3 length: 14 residues. V shed 5 bases and J 6 bases; nucleotides not matched to a gene: 8. The CDR3 spells CASSRVAGESEQYV. The CDR3 bases are TGTGCCAGTAGTCGAGTAGCGGGAGAGTCCGAGCAGTACGTC.

The chain couples TRBV20-1 to TRBJ1-1; TRBD1 agrees at 9 bases. This CDR3 comprises 14 residues. Trimming took 0 bases from V and 5 from J; bases not matched to a gene: 4. Germline loops: CDR1 DFQATT, CDR2 SNEGSKA (reference sequence). DNA of the CDR3: TGCAGTGCTAGAGACGGGACAGGGAAGACTGAAGCTTTCTTT. It is translated as CSARDGTGKTEAFF.

This chain connects TRBV12-3 or TRBV12-4 to TRBJ2-4; 7 bases align to TRBD1. This CDR3 spans 15 amino acids. With 5 bases clipped from V and 5 bases from J, the junction kept 9 bases outside the gene matches. Here the CDR3 reads CASSRTGQGENIQYF. CDR3 nucleotide sequence: TGTGCCAGCAGTCGGACAGGTCAGGGAGAAAACATTCAGTACTTC.